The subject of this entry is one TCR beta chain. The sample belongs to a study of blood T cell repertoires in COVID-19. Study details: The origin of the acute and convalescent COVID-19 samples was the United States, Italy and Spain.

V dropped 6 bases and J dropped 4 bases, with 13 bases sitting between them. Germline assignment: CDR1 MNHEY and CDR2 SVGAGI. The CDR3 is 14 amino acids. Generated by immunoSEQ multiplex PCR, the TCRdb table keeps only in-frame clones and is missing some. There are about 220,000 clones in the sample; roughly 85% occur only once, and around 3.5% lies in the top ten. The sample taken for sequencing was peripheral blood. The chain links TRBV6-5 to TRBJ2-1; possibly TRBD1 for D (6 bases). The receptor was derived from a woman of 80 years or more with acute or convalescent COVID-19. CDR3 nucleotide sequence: TGTGCCAGCAGCCACAGGGAAAATTACAATGAGCAGTTCTTC. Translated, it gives CASSHRENYNEQFF.